Below are 27 T cell receptor beta chains sequenced from a single sample in a study of shared clonotypes between healthy human individuals. Clones were sequenced by immunoSEQ multiplex PCR, and TCRdb holds only the in-frame ones, with some missing. The sample has 2,500,000 or so clones, around 92% seen once. Source material: naive CD4+ T cells from PBMCs. Specified subset: CD45RA+ positively selected. The receptors shown here come from a man aged 18 to 35 in good health. Some clones in this sample may be carry-over from other donors' samples.

J is TRBJ2-3 and V is TRBV29-1; 8 nucleotides line up with TRBD2. The ends lost 6 bases at V and 8 bases at J; junction bases unmatched: 7. Germline V gene data show CDR1 as SQVTM and CDR2 as ANQGSEA. This CDR3 is 12 amino acids long. CDR3 sequence (DNA): TGCAGCGTCCTGACTAGCGTAGCTACGCAGTATTTT. Its protein product is CSVLTSVATQYF.

Concerning this clone itself: The same CDR3 can be traced to other DNA sequences in this sample. The J gene is TRBJ1-1, the V gene TRBV2, with a weak D call TRBD1 (6 bases). This CDR3 spans 13 amino acids. Germline CDR1 SNHLY, CDR2 FYNNEI. The V gene lost 4 bases and the J gene lost 4 bases, with 10 bases spanning the gap. The CDR3 loop is CASSVQGGTEAFF. Written as DNA, the CDR3 is TGTGCCAGCAGTGTCCAAGGGGGCACTGAAGCTTTCTTT.

The chain is built from TRBV11-1 and TRBJ2-7, with TRBD1 as a possible D gene (6 bases). This CDR3 contains 13 residues. Looked up from germline, CDR1 is SGHAT and CDR2 is FQDESV (reference sequence). Trimming pared 4 bases from V and 4 bases from J, leaving 11 bases between. The CDR3 coding sequence is TGTGCCAGCAGCTCCGGGACACCTTACGAGCAGTACTTC. Protein product: CASSSGTPYEQYF.

This clone appeared once. The chain couples TRBV7-2 to TRBJ2-3; D remains ambiguous. CDR3 length equals 13 residues. The V end lost 8 bases, the J end lost 3 bases, and 12 bases lay between the germline ends. Germline CDR1 SGHTA, CDR2 FQGNSA. CDR3 nucleotide sequence: TGTGCCAGCTCCCGTATTGGTACAGATACGCAGTATTTT. Its protein is CASSRIGTDTQYF.

CDR3 protein: CASSRLAGSTDTQYF. The DNA of the CDR3 is TGTGCCAGCAGCCGACTAGCGGGGAGCACAGATACGCAGTATTTT. V and J are TRBV9 and TRBJ2-3, with 11 bases aligning to TRBD2. CDR3 size: 15 residues. In germline, CDR1 is SGDLS, CDR2 YYNGEE. Trimming at V came to 4 bases and at J to 0 bases, leaving 1 base not matched to a gene.

This chain connects TRBV5-8 to TRBJ2-4; no firm D call. Germline CDR1 SGHTS, CDR2 YDEGEE. Between the trimmed V and J ends, which lost 0 bases and 0 bases, there was a span of 7 bases. The CDR3 is made up of 15 amino acids. The CDR3 here is CASSLVLIAKNIQYF. CDR3 coding DNA: TGTGCCAGCAGCTTGGTCCTAATAGCCAAAAACATTCAGTACTTC.

CDR3 in amino acids: CASSESRTGGTEAFF. The CDR3, as DNA: TGTGCCAGCAGCGAGAGCAGGACAGGGGGCACTGAAGCTTTCTTT. The J gene is TRBJ1-1, the V gene TRBV6-1; 10 bases match TRBD1. The CDR3 is 15 amino acids. Trimming removed 6 bases from V and 4 bases from J; junction bases left unmatched: 8. CDR1 and CDR2 from the germline V gene are MNHNS and SASEGT.

This chain links TRBV4-3 with TRBJ2-1; no clear D. Germline V gene data show CDR1 as LGHNA and CDR2 as YSLEER. The CDR3 totals 13 residues. Trimming shortened V by 1 base and J by 8 bases, and 9 bases separated the two germline ends. CDR3 DNA: TGCGCCAGCAGCCAAGCCCTTATTTATGAGCAGTTCTTC. Protein: CASSQALIYEQFF.

This rearrangement joins TRBV2 to TRBJ2-4; D remains ambiguous. From germline, CDR1 is SNHLY and CDR2 FYNNEI. The CDR3 spans 16 residues. The V end was cut by 2 bases, the J end by 1 base, with 12 bases between. CDR3 region: CASSEISWVAKNIQYF. As DNA, the CDR3 is TGTGCCAGCAGTGAAATCAGCTGGGTGGCCAAAAACATTCAGTACTTC.

The chain uses TRBV7-2 and TRBJ2-4; D is possibly TRBD2 (5 bases). The V end lost 5 bases, the J end lost 11 bases, and 22 bases lay between the germline ends. Germline assignment: CDR1 SGHTA and CDR2 FQGNSA. The CDR3 runs to 15 residues. This CDR3 reads CASSPQPLRTEVQYF. For the CDR3, the DNA is TGTGCCAGCAGCCCACAACCTTTACGGACGGAGGTTCAGTACTTC.

V and J are TRBV6-5 and TRBJ2-2, with unresolved D. V dropped 3 bases and J dropped 5 bases, with 13 bases sitting between them. The CDR3 loop spans 15 amino acids. Germline-derived CDR1 and CDR2 are MNHEY and SVGAGI. The CDR3 DNA reads TGTGCCAGCAGTTATGTGGCCTCAGGAACCGGGGAGCTGTTTTTT. It specifies CASSYVASGTGELFF.

V usage is TRBV5-4 and J usage is TRBJ2-3; D is undetermined. V was clipped by 4 bases and J by 3 bases, with 12 bases between them. This CDR3 is 14 amino acids long. CDR1 is SGHNT and CDR2 is YYREEE in the germline V gene (reference sequence). The DNA of the CDR3 is TGTGCCAGCAGCATAAGCCCCGTAACAGATACGCAGTATTTT. Its translation is CASSISPVTDTQYF.

This chain connects TRBV19 to TRBJ2-1; 12 bases line up with TRBD2. The germline gives CDR1 LNHDA, CDR2 SQIVND (reference sequence). This CDR3 has 20 amino acids. The V and J ends lost 3 bases and 4 bases, in that order; junction bases with no gene match: 16. CDR3 bases: TGTGCCAGTAGTATTACGGCTAGCGGGAGGGCTCGGGTTTTGTACAATGAGCAGTTCTTC. This sequence encodes CASSITASGRARVLYNEQFF.

V usage is TRBV30 and J usage is TRBJ2-2; D is unclear. This CDR3 comprises 11 residues. CDR1 and CDR2 (germline): GTSNPN, SVGIG (reference sequence). V was pared by 0 bases and J by 11 bases, with 7 bases between. The CDR3 DNA sequence: TGTGCCTGGAGTGTACGTGCTGAGCTGTTTTTT. Protein product: CAWSVRAELFF.

V and J are TRBV27 and TRBJ1-1; D ambiguous. The CDR3 has 13 amino acids. The V gene lost 6 bases and the J gene lost 0 bases, with 8 bases spanning the gap. Germline CDR1 and CDR2: MNHEY and SMNVEV (reference sequence). The CDR3 DNA follows: TGTGCCAGCAGCCAGGTTATGAACACTGAAGCTTTCTTT. It encodes CASSQVMNTEAFF.

This chain uses TRBV19 with TRBJ2-2, with TRBD2 identical over 9 bases. After removal of 4 bases from V and 1 base from J, the junction contained 4 bases not matched to a gene. Germline lookup yields CDR1 LNHDA and CDR2 SQIVND (reference sequence). The CDR3 runs 16 residues. CDR3 sequence (DNA): TGTGCCAGTAGTAAGAGGACTAGCGAGAACACCGGGGAGCTGTTTTTT. It yields the protein CASSKRTSENTGELFF.

The CDR3 loop is CASRPDLHPTPQHF. Written as DNA, the CDR3 is TGTGCCAGCAGGCCCGACCTACACCCGACGCCCCAGCATTTT. This chain connects TRBV2 to TRBJ1-5, with D hard to call. Trimming stripped 6 bases from V and 9 bases from J, with 18 bases between. CDR1 and CDR2 (germline): SNHLY, FYNNEI. This CDR3 contains 14 residues. Complete variable domain (other parts from reference TRBV2 and TRBJ1-5): EPEVTQTPSHQVTQMGQEVILRCVPISNHLYFYWYRQILGQKVEFLVSFYNNEISEKSEIFDDQFSVERPDGSNFTLKIRSTKLEDSAMYFCASRPDLHPTPQHFGDGTRLSIL.

The genes are TRBV5-8 and TRBJ2-1, with D possibly being TRBD1 or TRBD2 (5 bases each). The germline V gene has CDR1 SGHTS and CDR2 YDEGEE. V dropped 3 bases and J dropped 8 bases, with 15 bases sitting between them. The CDR3 loop spans 14 amino acids. The CDR3 bases are TGTGCCAGCAGCTGGAGAGGGGAGCTCTATGAGCAGTTCTTC. It translates to CASSWRGELYEQFF.

The rearrangement uses TRBV5-5 and TRBJ1-3; 7 bases line up with TRBD1. The length of the CDR3 is 16 residues. Germline V CDR1 and CDR2: SGHKS, YYEKEE (reference sequence). The J segment lost 0 bases and the V segment lost 1 base, leaving 4 bases of the junction unmatched. Written as DNA, the CDR3 is TGTGCCAGCAGCTTGAGGGGGCAAGACTCTGGAAACACCATATATTTT. It specifies CASSLRGQDSGNTIYF.

This clone has a single count. This chain connects TRBV2 to TRBJ2-7, with 12 bases that match TRBD2. Germline assignment: CDR1 SNHLY and CDR2 FYNNEI. V dropped 0 bases and J dropped 3; count of bases not matched to a gene: 3. The CDR3 runs to 16 residues. CDR3 sequence: CASSEAGLAGHYEQYF. CDR3 DNA sequence: TGTGCCAGCAGTGAAGCTGGACTAGCGGGGCACTACGAGCAGTACTTC.

The chain has TRBV6-1 and TRBJ1-5, with D uncertain. In germline, CDR1 is MNHNS, CDR2 SASEGT. V was cut by 4 bases and J by 2 bases, with 9 bases left in between. CDR3 length: 14 amino acids. The CDR3 here is CASSAQKGNQPQHF. In DNA, the CDR3 is TGTGCCAGCAGTGCCCAAAAGGGCAATCAGCCCCAGCATTTT.

The CDR3 DNA reads as TGTGCCAGCAGTGGACAGGGGGCCATGGAGCCCCAGCATTTT. This codes for CASSGQGAMEPQHF. The genes are TRBV6-1 and TRBJ1-5; TRBD1 matches at 10 bases. Trimming cost V 4 bases and J 8 bases; bases outside gene matches: 5. The length of the CDR3 is 14 residues. Germline CDR1 and CDR2: MNHNS and SASEGT.

This chain links TRBV30 with TRBJ2-3; unclear D gene. The CDR3 covers 13 residues. Germline CDR1 GTSNPN, CDR2 SVGIG (reference sequence). The V gene lost 5 bases and the J gene lost 0 bases, with 9 bases spanning the gap. CDR3 region: CAWARLSTDTQYF. The CDR3 region has the DNA TGTGCCTGGGCCCGCCTTAGCACAGATACGCAGTATTTT.

This chain uses TRBV7-9 with TRBJ2-1, with D perhaps matching TRBD1 (5 bases). This CDR3 comprises 14 residues. Germline lookup yields CDR1 SEHNR and CDR2 FQNEAQ (reference sequence). V was trimmed by 5 bases and J by 7 bases, leaving 15 bases between them. This CDR3 reads CASSRTAGRNEQFF. CDR3 in DNA: TGTGCCAGCAGCCGGACGGCAGGGCGGAATGAGCAGTTCTTC.

The chain couples TRBV18 to TRBJ1-5, with no clear D. CDR1 and CDR2 from the germline V gene are KGHSH and LQKENI. Trimming left V 2 bases short and J 1 base short, with 9 bases between. The CDR3 runs to 15 residues. Written as DNA, the CDR3 is TGTGCCAGCTCACCAGTGGCGGGAAGCAATCAGCCCCAGCATTTT. As protein: CASSPVAGSNQPQHF.

This rearrangement joins TRBV6-6 to TRBJ2-5, with D maybe TRBD2 (6 bases). The V gene lost 6 bases and the J gene lost 2 bases, with 16 bases spanning the gap. Germline CDR1 reads MNHNY; CDR2 reads SVGAGI (reference sequence). The CDR3 covers 15 residues. CDR3 protein: CASSFTLSGQETQYF. CDR3 DNA: TGTGCCAGCAGCTTTACTCTAAGCGGGCAAGAGACCCAGTACTTC.

The J gene is TRBJ2-3, the V gene TRBV4-1; 10 bases match TRBD2. Per germline, CDR1 MGHRA and CDR2 YSYEKL. The CDR3 is 19 amino acids. Trimming at V came to 1 base and at J to 0 bases, leaving 10 bases not matched to a gene. The CDR3 sequence is CASSQGLAGVLASTDTQYF. The CDR3 nucleotides read TGCGCCAGCAGCCAAGGGCTAGCGGGAGTACTAGCTAGCACAGATACGCAGTATTTT.